The table lists the clone carrying this T cell receptor (beta chain) with many counts. Antigen: not known. Samples came from axillary lymph nodes draining the breast cancer. These data originate in a study of breast tumors, draining lymph nodes, adjacent tissues. Study results and limitations: Tumor and nontumor repertoires were significantly more similar in luminal-like than in basal-like breast cancer.

Via MiXCR, TCRdb re-called the multiplex PCR reads, giving one row per CDR3 protein. This table holds some 110,000 distinct CDR3 sequences, more than 30% found once. From germline, CDR1 is DFQATT and CDR2 SNEGSKA (reference sequence). V dropped 2 bases and J dropped 9 bases, with 11 bases sitting between them. The CDR3 consists of 13 residues. Sequencing was performed on axillary lymph node tissue. The receptor's source is a female donor with breast cancer. Some clones in this sample may be carry-over from other donors' samples. The chain links TRBV20-1 to TRBJ1-6; D ambiguous. The CDR3 DNA reads TGCAGTGCTAGACCCCTCCGGGGTTCACCCCTCCACTTT. Translated, it gives CSARPLRGSPLHF.